The rows below give T cell receptor beta chains drawn from one sample of a study of T cell responses to AZD1222 COVID-19 vaccine. Clones were sequenced by immunoSEQ multiplex PCR, and TCRdb holds only the in-frame ones, with some missing. The sample gives about 100,000 clones, around nine tenths of which show up once; about 15% is in the top ten. The source was peripheral blood, collected on day 0 of AZD1222 vaccination. The receptors here all came from an adult in good health. The CDR3 runs from the conserved cysteine through the conserved F or W. D genes are given only for firm matches. Not all rows give a size; the values are once, few, many and, for expanded clones, a class.

v_call: TRBV20-1; clone_size: .; j_call: TRBJ2-1; d_call: TRBD2; cdr3_aa: CSASAVLSGSAYNEQFF; cdr3_nt: TGCAGTGCTAGTGCGGTGCTTAGCGGGAGCGCCTACAATGAGCAGTTCTTC
v_call: TRBV7-3; clone_size: .; j_call: TRBJ2-2; d_call: .; cdr3_aa: CASSLRSADANTGELFF; cdr3_nt: TGTGCCAGCAGCTTAAGGTCGGCAGACGCGAACACCGGGGAGCTGTTTTTT
v_call: TRBV3-1/TRBV3-2; clone_size: .; j_call: TRBJ1-4; d_call: .; cdr3_aa: CASSQEGAGEKLFF; cdr3_nt: TGTGCCAGCAGCCAAGAGGGGGCGGGGGAAAAACTGTTTTTT
v_call: TRBV6-4; clone_size: once; j_call: TRBJ1-2; d_call: .; cdr3_aa: CASSVTSSANYGYTF; cdr3_nt: TGTGCCAGCAGCGTTACCTCTTCCGCCAACTATGGCTACACCTTC
v_call: TRBV10-3; clone_size: .; j_call: TRBJ1-5; d_call: .; cdr3_aa: CAISESSGLGKPQHF; cdr3_nt: TGTGCCATCAGTGAGTCGAGTGGGTTGGGGAAGCCCCAGCATTTT
v_call: TRBV6-5; clone_size: few; j_call: TRBJ1-1; d_call: .; cdr3_aa: CASRGFRAANTEAFF; cdr3_nt: TGTGCCAGCAGAGGCTTCAGGGCTGCGAACACTGAAGCTTTCTTT
v_call: TRBV5-1; clone_size: .; j_call: TRBJ2-7; d_call: TRBD2; cdr3_aa: CASSLQAGGGEQYF; cdr3_nt: TGCGCCAGCAGCCTTCAAGCGGGAGGTGGCGAGCAGTACTTC
v_call: TRBV2; clone_size: .; j_call: TRBJ1-2; d_call: .; cdr3_aa: CASSKDRPQASGGYTF; cdr3_nt: TGTGCCAGCAGCAAAGACAGGCCACAAGCTTCAGGTGGCTACACCTTC
v_call: TRBV5-1; clone_size: .; j_call: TRBJ2-4; d_call: .; cdr3_aa: CASSPPLGNGDIQYF; cdr3_nt: TGCGCCAGCAGCCCGCCCCTGGGTAACGGGGACATTCAGTACTTC
v_call: TRBV6-5; clone_size: once; j_call: TRBJ2-3; d_call: .; cdr3_aa: CASTPGQTYTDTQYF; cdr3_nt: TGTGCCAGCACCCCCGGCCAGACCTACACAGATACGCAGTATTTT